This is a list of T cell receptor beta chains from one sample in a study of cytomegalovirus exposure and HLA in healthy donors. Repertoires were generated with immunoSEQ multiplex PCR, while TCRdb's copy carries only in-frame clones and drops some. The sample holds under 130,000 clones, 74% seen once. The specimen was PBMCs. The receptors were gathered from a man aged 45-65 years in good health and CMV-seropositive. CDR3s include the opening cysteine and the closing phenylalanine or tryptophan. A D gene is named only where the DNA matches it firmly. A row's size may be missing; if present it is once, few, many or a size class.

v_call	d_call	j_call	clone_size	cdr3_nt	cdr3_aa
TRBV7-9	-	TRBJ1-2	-	TGTGCCAGCAGCTCGTGGAGGGACTACACCTTC	CASSSWRDYTF
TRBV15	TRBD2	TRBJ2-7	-	TGTGCCACCAGCAGAGACTTGGGACTAGCGGGGGCCCAGTACGAGCAGTACTTC	CATSRDLGLAGAQYEQYF
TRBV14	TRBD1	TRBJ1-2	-	TGTGCCAGCAGCCAAGATCGCGAGGGGGCTATCTATGGCTACACCTTC	CASSQDREGAIYGYTF
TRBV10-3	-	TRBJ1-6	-	TGTGCCTCCCGACCCTCGGGATCACCCCTCCACTTT	CASRPSGSPLHF
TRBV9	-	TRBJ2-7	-	TGTGCCAGCAGCGTAGGCCCAGTAAGCGAGCAGTACTTC	CASSVGPVSEQYF
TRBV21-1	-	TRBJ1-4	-	TGTGCCAGCAGCAAAGATTCGCCTTTCAGGGGCTCGGATGAAAAACTGTTTTTT	CASSKDSPFRGSDEKLFF
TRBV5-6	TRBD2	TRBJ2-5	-	TGTGCCAGCAGCTTGGCCTGGAAGCGGGAGGCCCAAGAGACCCAGTACTTC	CASSLAWKREAQETQYF
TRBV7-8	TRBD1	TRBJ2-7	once	TGCGCCAGCAGCTTAAACAGGGGGGAGCAGTACTTC	CASSLNRGEQYF
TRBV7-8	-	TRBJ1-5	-	TGTGCCAGCAGCTTCAGGCGTACAAGATATAGCAATCAGCCCCAGCATTTT	CASSFRRTRYSNQPQHF
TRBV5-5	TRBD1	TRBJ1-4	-	TGTGCCAGCAGCGGAAGGGACAGGCTTAATGAAAAACTGTTTTTT	CASSGRDRLNEKLFF
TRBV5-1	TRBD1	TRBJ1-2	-	TGCGCCAGCAGCGCCTCCACAGGGAGGGACAGGGCGCATGGCTACACCTTC	CASSASTGRDRAHGYTF
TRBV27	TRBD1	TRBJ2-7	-	TGTGCCAGCACCTTCAGAGGGGGCTTCGGCGAGCAGTACTTC	CASTFRGGFGEQYF
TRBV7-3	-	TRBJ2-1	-	TGTGCCAGCAGTCAGGGGCGGGTGAACAATGAGCAGTTCTTC	CASSQGRVNNEQFF
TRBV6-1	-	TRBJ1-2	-	TGTGCCAGCAGTGAAATCGAGGCAGGGCGACCTGGCTACACCTTC	CASSEIEAGRPGYTF
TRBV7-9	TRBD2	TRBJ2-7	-	TGTGCCAGCAGCCGGGAGGGATCGGGCTACGAGCAGTACTTC	CASSREGSGYEQYF
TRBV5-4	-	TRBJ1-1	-	TGTGCCAGCAGCTCCCAGGTGGTGGGGGGTACTGAAGCTTTCTTT	CASSSQVVGGTEAFF
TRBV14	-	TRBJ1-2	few	TGTGCCAGCAGCCAAGAGGCCCCGGGTGAGAGGAGCTTC	CASSQEAPGERSF
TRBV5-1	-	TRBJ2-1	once	TGCGCCAGCAGCTTGGACCGATACAGGGCCCTCTCCTACAATGAGCAGTTCTTC	CASSLDRYRALSYNEQFF
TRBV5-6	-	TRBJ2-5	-	TGTGCCAGCAGCTCCTTCGCGCGGGGAGGAGACCAAGAGACCCAGTACTTC	CASSSFARGGDQETQYF
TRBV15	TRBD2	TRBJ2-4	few	TGTGCCACCAGCGGCCGTATAGCGGGAGGAGCCAAAAACAGTCAGTACTTC	CATSGRIAGGAKNSQYF
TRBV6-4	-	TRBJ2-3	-	TGTGCCAGCAGTGACTCCGGGGGTAGCACAGATACGCAGTATTTT	CASSDSGGSTDTQYF
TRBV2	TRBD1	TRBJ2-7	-	TGTGCCAGCACATACACGGGACAGGGATACGAGCAGTACTTC	CASTYTGQGYEQYF
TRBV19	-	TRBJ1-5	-	TGTGCCAGTAGCGCTGGGGCGAGGAGCAATCAGCCCCAGCATTTT	CASSAGARSNQPQHF
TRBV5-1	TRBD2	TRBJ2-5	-	TGCGCCAGCAGCCCCGGGACTATACAAGAGACCCAGTACTTC	CASSPGTIQETQYF
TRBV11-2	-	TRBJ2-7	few	TGTGCCAGCAGCATACTTATAACCTACGAGCAGTACTTC	CASSILITYEQYF
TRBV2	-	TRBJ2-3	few	TGTGCCAGCAGACCCAGCGAGAACACAGATACGCAGTATTTT	CASRPSENTDTQYF
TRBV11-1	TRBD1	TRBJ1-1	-	TGTGCCAGCAGCTTAGTGGTGTCGGGGACAGGCAACACTGAAGCTTTCTTT	CASSLVVSGTGNTEAFF
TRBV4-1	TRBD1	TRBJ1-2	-	TGCGCCAGCAGCCTCGGCAGGGACAGCCCACGCTATGGCTACACCTTC	CASSLGRDSPRYGYTF
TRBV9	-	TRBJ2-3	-	TGTGCCAGCAATATAGACGAGAGGGCCGCAGATACGCAGTATTTT	CASNIDERAADTQYF
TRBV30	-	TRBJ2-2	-	TGTGCCTGGGGTGCGGAGTTTAACACCGGGGAGCTGTTTTTT	CAWGAEFNTGELFF
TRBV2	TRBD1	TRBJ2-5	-	TGTGCCAGCAGTGTAGGGGGCTCCCAAGAGACCCAGTACTTC	CASSVGGSQETQYF
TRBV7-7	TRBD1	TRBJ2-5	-	TGTGCCAGCAGCGCCAACAGGGGGCTAGGAGAGACCCAGTACTTC	CASSANRGLGETQYF
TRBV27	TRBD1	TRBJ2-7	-	TGTGCCAGCAGTCCTTGGGACAGGGTACGGGACGAGCAGTACTTC	CASSPWDRVRDEQYF
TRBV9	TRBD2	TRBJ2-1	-	TGTGCCAGCAGCCCCCCGGGGACTAGCGGGGGGGCGCGTTCTGAGCAGTTCTTC	CASSPPGTSGGARSEQFF
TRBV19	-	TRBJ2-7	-	TGTGCCAGTAGTATAGGCGGGACAGACTCCTACGAGCAGTACTTC	CASSIGGTDSYEQYF
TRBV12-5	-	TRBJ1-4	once	TGTGCTAGTGGTTTGGTCACACAGGGCTCTAATGAAAAACTGTTTTTT	CASGLVTQGSNEKLFF
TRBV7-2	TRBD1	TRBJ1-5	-	TGTGCCAGCAGCTCGGGACAGGCTCAGCCCCAGCATTTT	CASSSGQAQPQHF
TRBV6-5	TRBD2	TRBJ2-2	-	TGTGCCAGCAGCCCTGGGAGGGCCGGGGAGCTGTTTTTT	CASSPGRAGELFF
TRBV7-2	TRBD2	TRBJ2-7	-	TGTGCCAGCAGCTTGTCTAGCGGCTCCTACGAGCAGTACTTC	CASSLSSGSYEQYF
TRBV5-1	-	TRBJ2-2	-	TGCGCCAGCAGCTTGGTCGTCAACACCGGGGAGCTGTTTTTT	CASSLVVNTGELFF
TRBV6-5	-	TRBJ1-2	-	TGTGCCTCCACGCGGGGGGATGGCTACACCTTC	CASTRGDGYTF
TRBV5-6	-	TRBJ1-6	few	TGTGCCAGCAGCTTGGGTGGGGGCAGATCACCCCTCCACTTT	CASSLGGGRSPLHF
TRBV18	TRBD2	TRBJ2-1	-	TGTGCCAGCTCACCACAGGCTAGCGGGAAGAATGAGCAGTTCTTC	CASSPQASGKNEQFF
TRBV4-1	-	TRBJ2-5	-	TGCGCCAGCAGCCAAATCCGCCAGGGCCAAGAGACCCAGTACTTC	CASSQIRQGQETQYF